This TCR beta chain was retrieved from a study of T cells in narcolepsy. The CDR3 has 13 residues. V was pared by 2 bases and J by 4 bases, with 8 bases between. Germline lookup yields CDR1 MNHNS and CDR2 SASEGT. The method was immunoSEQ multiplex PCR; TCRdb's version includes in-frame clones alone and lacks a portion of them. The sample shows some 20,000 clones, around 86% of them seen only once. The clonotype was recovered from a human donor in good health. Sequences were obtained from memory (CD45RA-) CD4+ T cells from blood. This rearrangement joins TRBV6-1 to TRBJ1-2; no firm D call. CDR3 protein: CASSESGVYGYTF. For the CDR3, the DNA is TGTGCCAGCAGTGAATCGGGCGTCTATGGCTACACCTTC.